This entry lists 24 T cell receptor beta chains sequenced from one sample in a study of shared clonotypes between healthy human individuals. Libraries were prepared by immunoSEQ multiplex PCR; TCRdb keeps only in-frame clonotypes and omits some of them. The sample consists of some 500,000 clones, about 96% of them appearing once. Sequences were obtained from naive CD4+ T cells sorted from blood. Described subset: CD45RA+ positively selected. All receptors derive from a young woman in good health.

This chain links TRBV28 with TRBJ1-1, with a tentative D call TRBD1 (6 bases). Germline lookup yields CDR1 MDHEN and CDR2 SYDVKM. This CDR3 is built from 13 residues. The germline V and J ends were trimmed by 5 bases and 4 bases, with 11 bases remaining between them. CDR3 bases: TGTGCCAGCAGTAAACAGGGTAGCACTGAAGCTTTCTTT. Its translation is CASSKQGSTEAFF.

This rearrangement joins TRBV14 to TRBJ2-7, with a weak D call TRBD1 (7 bases). The CDR3 consists of 14 residues. The V end was cut by 3 bases, the J end by 5 bases, with 14 bases between. Germline V gene data show CDR1 as SGHDN and CDR2 as FVKESK. The CDR3 sequence: CASSQIRGRNEQYF. The CDR3 DNA reads TGTGCCAGCAGCCAGATCAGGGGGAGGAACGAGCAGTACTTC.

The V and J genes are TRBV28 and TRBJ2-7, with TRBD2 identical over 8 bases. The trim removed 7 bases at V and 6 bases at J, leaving 11 bases unmatched. Germline V gene data show CDR1 as MDHEN and CDR2 as SYDVKM. The CDR3 spans 14 residues. This CDR3 reads CASKEREIVGEQYF. The CDR3 nucleotides read TGTGCCAGCAAGGAGCGGGAGATTGTCGGCGAGCAGTACTTC.

The rearrangement joins TRBV7-2 to TRBJ1-3; D remains ambiguous. V was trimmed by 4 bases and J by 7 bases, leaving 8 bases between them. CDR3 length equals 12 residues. CDR1 and CDR2 (germline): SGHTA, FQGNSA. CDR3 nucleotide sequence: TGTGCCAGCAGCTCCAGTTGGAACACCATATATTTT. This codes for CASSSSWNTIYF. The variable domain in full, with the rest retrieved from reference TRBV7-2 and TRBJ1-3, is GAGVSQSPSNKVTEKGKDVELRCDPISGHTALYWYRQSLGQGLEFLIYFQGNSAPDKSGLPSDRFSAERTGGSVSTLTIQRTQQEDSAVYLCASSSSWNTIYFGEGSWLTVV.

The V call is TRBV27, the J call TRBJ2-2, with 7 bases identical to TRBD2. The trim removed 5 bases at V and 3 bases at J, leaving 12 bases unmatched. Germline V gene sequence: CDR1 MNHEY, CDR2 SMNVEV (reference sequence). The length of the CDR3 is 17 residues. CDR3: CASSVRGGLADTGELFF. The CDR3 nucleotides read TGTGCCAGCAGTGTCCGGGGCGGGCTAGCGGACACCGGGGAGCTGTTTTTT.

DNA of the CDR3: TGTGCCAGCATTGGGGTTAGGGGACTCGGGCAGCCCCAGCATTTT. Translated, it gives CASIGVRGLGQPQHF. The chain links TRBV6-1 to TRBJ1-5; D possibly corresponds to TRBD1 (5 bases). The CDR3 loop spans 15 amino acids. CDR1 is MNHNS, CDR2 SASEGT, per germline. Trimming removed 7 bases from V and 7 bases from J, with 20 bases in between.

The V gene is TRBV2, the J gene TRBJ2-7, with D tentatively TRBD2 (7 bases). Germline assignment: CDR1 SNHLY and CDR2 FYNNEI. The CDR3 runs 15 residues. The V end lost 3 bases, the J end lost 2 bases, and 14 bases lay between the germline ends. The CDR3 nucleotides read TGTGCCAGCAGTGAGCCAGGGGAGGGCCCCTACGAGCAGTACTTC. Residues: CASSEPGEGPYEQYF.

The chain couples TRBV18 to TRBJ1-5; no reliable D call. Germline lookup yields CDR1 KGHSH and CDR2 LQKENI. With 4 bases removed from V and 3 bases from J, the gap between germline ends came to 10 bases. This CDR3 is built from 14 residues. As DNA, the CDR3 is TGTGCCAGCTCACGGAACCAAGCCAATCAGCCCCAGCATTTT. Protein sequence: CASSRNQANQPQHF.

The chain combines TRBV19 with TRBJ2-3; 7 bases map to TRBD1. CDR1 LNHDA and CDR2 SQIVND come from the germline V gene (reference sequence). V dropped 1 base and J dropped 1; count of bases not matched to a gene: 5. The CDR3 loop spans 16 amino acids. Here the CDR3 DNA reads TGTGCCAGTAGTATAGTCGTAACAGGGGGCACAGATACGCAGTATTTT. The encoded protein is CASSIVVTGGTDTQYF.

V and J are TRBV6-1 and TRBJ2-2; D gene unclear. The germline V gene encodes CDR1 MNHNS and CDR2 SASEGT. The ends were cut back, 4 bases at V and 2 bases at J, with 8 bases in the middle. This CDR3 region has 14 residues. CDR3 loop: CASSGLHNTGELFF. The DNA for the CDR3 is TGTGCCAGCAGTGGGCTCCATAACACCGGGGAGCTGTTTTTT.

The chain carries TRBV27 and TRBJ2-1; D uncertain. Per germline, CDR1 MNHEY and CDR2 SMNVEV (reference sequence). The CDR3 extends over 15 amino acids. V was trimmed by 5 bases and J by 0 bases, leaving 11 bases between them. The CDR3 is CASSRLPTSYNEQFF. CDR3 DNA: TGTGCCAGCAGTAGGCTACCGACCTCCTACAATGAGCAGTTCTTC.

The V call is TRBV11-3, the J call TRBJ2-3; D is unresolved. The CDR3 runs to 13 residues. Per germline, CDR1 SGHNT and CDR2 YENEEA. V lost 0 bases to trimming and J lost 8 bases, with 9 bases between them. In DNA, the CDR3 is TGTGCCAGCAGCTTAGATCTTTTGGGTACGCAGTATTTT. Its protein product is CASSLDLLGTQYF.

The chain links TRBV28 to TRBJ2-3; D is unclear. The V gene's germline CDR1 is MDHEN and CDR2 SYDVKM. This CDR3 has 14 amino acids. V was cut by 2 bases and J by 5 bases, with 11 bases left in between. The CDR3 DNA reads as TGTGCCAGCAGTTTAGTGTCAACCCAAGATACGCAGTATTTT. It yields the protein CASSLVSTQDTQYF.

The chain combines TRBV28 with TRBJ1-2; no definite D call. Trimming cost V 5 bases and J 2 bases, with 9 bases left between them. This CDR3 contains 13 residues. The V gene's germline CDR1 is MDHEN and CDR2 SYDVKM. For the CDR3, the DNA is TGTGCCAGCAGTCAAATTCAAAACTATGGCTACACCTTC. It codes for CASSQIQNYGYTF.

The V and J genes are TRBV2 and TRBJ2-7, with D unresolved. The germline V gene has CDR1 SNHLY and CDR2 FYNNEI. There are 13 residues in the CDR3. V dropped 2 bases and J dropped 5 bases, with 10 bases sitting between them. The CDR3 DNA sequence: TGTGCCAGCAGTGAATACTTGTTTGACGAGCAGTACTTC. This encodes CASSEYLFDEQYF.

This chain links TRBV5-3 with TRBJ1-5; D gene ambiguous. TRBV5-3 is noted as an ORF with a role that remains uncertain. Trimming cost V 0 bases and J 7 bases, with 5 bases left between them. This CDR3 spans 12 amino acids. Here the CDR3 reads CARSLVGQPQHF. The DNA for the CDR3 is TGTGCCAGAAGCTTGGTTGGGCAGCCCCAGCATTTT.

The chain joins TRBV7-6 to TRBJ2-2, with TRBD2 matching over 7 bases. The CDR3 is made up of 18 amino acids. J lost 5 bases, V lost 1 base, and 13 bases had no gene match. Germline V CDR1 and CDR2: SGHVS, FNYEAQ. In DNA form, the CDR3 reads TGTGCCAGCAGCTTAGTTGCGGCCGGAGGTAGCGGGACCGGGGAGCTGTTTTTT. Its translation: CASSLVAAGGSGTGELFF. Together with reference TRBV7-6 and TRBJ2-2, the CDR3 gives the full variable domain: GAGVSQSPRYKVTKRGQDVALRCDPISGHVSLYWYRQALGQGPEFLTYFNYEAQQDKSGLPNDRFSAERPEGSISTLTIQRTEQRDSAMYRCASSLVAAGGSGTGELFFGEGSRLTVL.

The genes are TRBV11-2 and TRBJ2-7; D possibly corresponds to TRBD1 (6 bases). The V end was cut by 5 bases, the J end by 4 bases, with 21 bases between. The CDR3 sequence is 16 residues long. Germline CDR1 SGHAT, CDR2 FQNNGV. The chain's CDR3 is CASSPSTGIFLYEQYF. In DNA form, the CDR3 reads TGTGCCAGCAGCCCAAGTACAGGGATATTTTTGTACGAGCAGTACTTC. The full variable domain, completed using reference TRBV11-2 and TRBJ2-7, is EAGVAQSPRYKIIEKRQSVAFWCNPISGHATLYWYQQILGQGPKLLIQFQNNGVVDDSQLPKDRFSAERLKGVDSTLKIQPAKLEDSAVYLCASSPSTGIFLYEQYFGPGTRLTVT.

Only one count was recorded for this clone. V and J are TRBV27 and TRBJ2-3; 7 nucleotides match TRBD2. This CDR3 is 15 amino acids long. V lost 10 bases and J lost 5; bases outside the gene matches: 15. The germline V gene encodes CDR1 MNHEY and CDR2 SMNVEV (reference sequence). The CDR3 spells CATSRVAGVGDTQYF. CDR3 in DNA: TGTGCCACCTCAAGGGTGGCGGGAGTGGGAGATACGCAGTATTTT.

V usage is TRBV18 and J usage is TRBJ2-2; D is ambiguous. This CDR3 spans 14 amino acids. The germline gives CDR1 KGHSH, CDR2 LQKENI. The germline V and J ends were trimmed by 3 bases and 7 bases, with 12 bases remaining between them. In DNA form, the CDR3 reads TGTGCCAGCTCACCCTCCCGGCAGGACGGGGAGCTGTTTTTT. It specifies CASSPSRQDGELFF.

V is TRBV7-8 and J is TRBJ2-3; 12 bases align to TRBD2. This CDR3 is 18 amino acids long. Germline V gives CDR1 SGHVS, CDR2 FQNEAQ. With V trimmed by 2 bases and J by 4 bases, 10 bases remained unmatched. CDR3 coding DNA: TGTGCCAGCAGCTTATTGGTAACTAGCGGGAGGCGCCCAGATACGCAGTATTTT. It encodes CASSLLVTSGRRPDTQYF.

The chain joins TRBV27 to TRBJ1-5; 8 nucleotides align to TRBD1. Germline V gene sequence: CDR1 MNHEY, CDR2 SMNVEV (reference sequence). Unmatched junction bases numbered 8, after V lost 7 bases and J lost 0 bases. The CDR3 consists of 16 residues. The CDR3 DNA sequence: TGTGCCAGCACGAAACAGGGGGGACTTAGCAATCAGCCCCAGCATTTT. This codes for CASTKQGGLSNQPQHF.

The chain combines TRBV15 with TRBJ1-2; perhaps TRBD1 as D (5 bases). CDR3 size: 16 residues. The V gene's germline CDR1 is LNHNV and CDR2 YYDKDF (reference sequence). V shed 0 bases and J shed 4 bases, with 15 bases lying between them. CDR3 nucleotides: TGTGCCACCAGCAGAGATTTGAGGGACCCGGGCTATGGCTACACCTTC. It yields the protein CATSRDLRDPGYGYTF.

This clone was observed a single time. V usage is TRBV19 and J usage is TRBJ2-5; 7 bases are a match to TRBD1. The J call is in doubt because the DNA end fits TRBJ2-7 better. The CDR3 has 13 amino acids. Per germline, CDR1 LNHDA and CDR2 SQIVND (reference sequence). The CDR3 loop is CASRDRATYEQYF. DNA of the CDR3: TGTGCCAGTAGAGACAGGGCCACCTACGAGCAGTACTTC.